The 7 T cell receptor beta chains reported below all come from one sample, sequenced in a study of T cell changes during pregnancy in multiple sclerosis. Data came from immunoSEQ multiplex PCR; TCRdb stores just in-frame clones and leaves some out. The data contain tens of thousands of clones, over 75% of them singletons. This specimen was CD8+ T cells from peripheral blood mononuclear cells, taken before pregnancy. Receptors were obtained from a female donor with multiple sclerosis, enrolled in a pregnancy study.

The rearrangement links TRBV19 to TRBJ2-2; D is unresolved. The CDR3 has 13 amino acids. The V end lost 9 bases, the J end lost 2 bases, and 10 bases lay between the germline ends. CDR1 is LNHDA, CDR2 SQIVND, per germline (reference sequence). DNA of the CDR3: TGTGCCAGCTTTCAGCGAAACACCGGGGAGCTGTTTTTT. It specifies CASFQRNTGELFF.

The chain joins TRBV9 to TRBJ1-2; D gene uncertain. V dropped 0 bases and J dropped 2 bases, with 8 bases sitting between them. From germline, CDR1 is SGDLS and CDR2 YYNGEE. The CDR3 runs to 14 residues. CDR3 sequence: CASSVGDTNYGYTF. CDR3 coding DNA: TGTGCCAGCAGCGTAGGTGACACGAACTATGGCTACACCTTC.

The chain combines TRBV5-1 with TRBJ1-1, with D perhaps matching TRBD1 (5 bases). In germline, CDR1 is SGHRS, CDR2 YFSETQ. The CDR3 has 13 amino acids. Trimming stripped 5 bases from V and 3 bases from J, with 11 bases between. This CDR3 is CASRADSYTEAFF. The DNA of the CDR3 is TGCGCCAGCAGAGCCGACAGCTACACTGAAGCTTTCTTT.

CDR3 protein: CASRGAGELFF. CDR3 sequence (DNA): TGTGCCAGCCGGGGGGCCGGGGAGCTGTTTTTT. V is TRBV9 and J is TRBJ2-2, with TRBD2 matching 7 bases. With V trimmed by 7 bases and J by 6 bases, 0 bases remained unmatched. CDR1 is SGDLS and CDR2 is YYNGEE in the germline V gene. CDR3 size: 11 residues. Looking up the rest from reference TRBV9 and TRBJ2-2 gives the full variable domain: DSGVTQTPKHLITATGQRVTLRCSPRSGDLSVYWYQQSLDQGLQFLIQYYNGEERAKGNILERFSAQQFPDLHSELNLSSLELGDSALYFCASRGAGELFFGEGSRLTVL.

This clone is a singleton in its sample. This chain links TRBV2 with TRBJ2-1; 10 nucleotides agree with TRBD2. Trimming at V came to 4 bases and at J to 4 bases, leaving 1 base not matched to a gene. Germline loops: CDR1 SNHLY, CDR2 FYNNEI. The CDR3 runs to 14 residues. This CDR3 is CASSGTSGYNEQFF. Here the CDR3 DNA reads TGTGCCAGCAGTGGGACTAGCGGATACAATGAGCAGTTCTTC.

The chain is built from TRBV5-4 and TRBJ2-6; D possibly corresponds to TRBD2 (6 bases). The V and J ends lost 0 bases and 4 bases respectively, with 14 bases between them. The CDR3 runs to 17 residues. Germline V gene sequence: CDR1 SGHNT, CDR2 YYREEE (reference sequence). CDR3 sequence reads: CASSLVGEVAGANVLTF. CDR3 nucleotide sequence: TGTGCCAGCAGCTTGGTTGGGGAGGTAGCAGGGGCCAACGTCCTGACTTTC.

The rearrangement uses TRBV9 and TRBJ1-1; D is possibly TRBD1 (5 bases). V shed 4 bases and J shed 1 base, with 11 bases lying between them. Germline lookup yields CDR1 SGDLS and CDR2 YYNGEE. CDR3 length: 14 amino acids. CDR3 nucleotide sequence: TGTGCCAGCAGCTCAAGGGGCCGGAACACTGAAGCTTTCTTT. Residues: CASSSRGRNTEAFF.